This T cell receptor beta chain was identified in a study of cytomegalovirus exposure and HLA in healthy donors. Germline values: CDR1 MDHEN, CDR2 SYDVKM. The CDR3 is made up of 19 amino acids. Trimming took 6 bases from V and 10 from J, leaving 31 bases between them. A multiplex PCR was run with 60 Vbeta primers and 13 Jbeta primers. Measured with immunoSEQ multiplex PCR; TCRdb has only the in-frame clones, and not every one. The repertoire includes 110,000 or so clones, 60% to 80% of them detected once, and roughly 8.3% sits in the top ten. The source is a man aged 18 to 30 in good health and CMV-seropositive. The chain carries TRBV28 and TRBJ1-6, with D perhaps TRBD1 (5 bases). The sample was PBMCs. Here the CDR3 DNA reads TGTGCCAGCAGCCCTAACCCCTACGACCGGGACTTCGTCCACTCACCCCTCCACTTT. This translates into CASSPNPYDRDFVHSPLHF.